This TCR beta chain stems from a study of blood T cells in healthy people across ages. The CDR3 has 16 amino acids. It was with a sample-barcoded 5' primer and a J-beta primer mix that a second PCR of about 6 to 12 cycles was run. TCRdb independently ran MiXCR on the 5' RACE reads; one entry per CDR3 protein. The data show some 1 million distinct CDR3 sequences, roughly 45% seen once. Note on this clonotype: The antigen is undetermined.

Study conclusions and caveats: TCR beta diversity was tightly associated with the proportion of naive T cells.

Sequencing used blood. The rearrangement links TRBV21-1 to TRBJ2-5; TRBD2 reflects the table's D call only, with no check against the DNA. TRBV21-1 is termed a pseudogene. The TCR comes from a woman aged 60-75 years in good health. CDR3 in DNA: TGTGCCAGCAGCAAAGCAGAGAGGCCCTTACAAGAGACCCAGTACTTC. Translated: CASSKAERPLQETQYF.